The 19 T cell receptor beta chains listed next were all sequenced from one sample in a study of cytomegalovirus exposure and HLA in healthy donors. The PCR used 60 Vbeta and 13 Jbeta primers. Method: immunoSEQ multiplex PCR; TCRdb's copy keeps in-frame clones and lacks some. In the table there are 65,000 to 85,000 clones, under 85% of which are singletons. The material sequenced was PBMCs. These receptors all stem from a woman between 40 and 50 years old in good health and CMV-seropositive.

The chain links TRBV19 to TRBJ1-1; D remains ambiguous. CDR1 is LNHDA, CDR2 SQIVND, per germline (reference sequence). CDR3 length equals 16 residues. V was cut by 5 bases and J by 4 bases, with 20 bases left in between. The DNA for the CDR3 is TGTGCCAGTAGTCCTGAACTGCGGATTCCGGGCACTGAAGCTTTCTTT. This sequence encodes CASSPELRIPGTEAFF.

The chain employs TRBV7-8 and TRBJ2-7; 8 bases agree with TRBD1. Germline V lookup: CDR1 SGHVS, CDR2 FQNEAQ. Trimming took 5 bases from V and 5 from J; bases not matched to a gene: 11. This CDR3 spans 15 amino acids. The CDR3 here is CASSPRRDRRNEQYF. The CDR3 DNA reads TGTGCCAGCAGCCCCCGGCGGGACAGGCGCAACGAGCAGTACTTC.

The chain uses TRBV9 and TRBJ2-3; 9 nucleotides agree with TRBD2. The germline V gene encodes CDR1 SGDLS and CDR2 YYNGEE. V trimming: 4 bases; J trimming: 1 base; junction bases outside the gene matches: 7. This CDR3 comprises 16 residues. The CDR3 spells CASSSLAGPRTDTQYF. CDR3 DNA: TGTGCCAGCAGCTCCCTAGCGGGGCCCCGCACAGATACGCAGTATTTT.

The chain couples TRBV11-3 to TRBJ2-1, with a tentative D call TRBD1 (5 bases). CDR1 is SGHNT, CDR2 YENEEA, per germline. Trimming stripped 3 bases from V and 2 bases from J, with 5 bases between. This CDR3 has 13 residues. Written as DNA, the CDR3 is TGTGCCAGCAGCTTGGACACCTACAATGAGCAGTTCTTC. Amino acid sequence: CASSLDTYNEQFF.

In its sample, this clone was seen once. The chain has TRBV5-3 and TRBJ1-2, with D maybe TRBD1 (5 bases). TRBV5-3 is identified as an open reading frame with a role that is uncertain. This CDR3 is built from 15 residues. Trimming took off 6 bases at V and 2 bases at J, with 17 bases between the two ends. CDR3 region: CARTGGDQTNYGYTF. The CDR3 DNA is TGTGCCAGAACCGGGGGGGACCAGACCAACTATGGCTACACCTTC.

The table lists this clone with a few counts. The chain is built from TRBV7-2 and TRBJ1-1; 12 positions agree with TRBD1. Germline trimming cut 5 bases from V and 4 bases from J; bases unmatched to any gene: 14. CDR3 length: 18 amino acids. CDR1 and CDR2 from the germline V gene are SGHTA and FQGNSA. CDR3 nucleotide sequence: TGTGCCAGCAGCCCGCAGGGGACAGGGGGCTTAGGGGGCACTGAAGCTTTCTTT. Protein sequence: CASSPQGTGGLGGTEAFF.

The V and J genes are TRBV5-1 and TRBJ2-3; 9 nucleotides match TRBD2. The V and J ends lost 4 bases and 3 bases, in that order; junction bases with no gene match: 6. The germline V gene encodes CDR1 SGHRS and CDR2 YFSETQ. The CDR3 has 15 amino acids. As DNA, the CDR3 is TGCGCCAGCAGCCCAGTAGCGGGGGTGACAGATACGCAGTATTTT. Translating it yields CASSPVAGVTDTQYF.

This clone was seen just once. This chain joins TRBV4-3 and TRBJ2-2; D is possibly TRBD2 (5 bases). Trimming left V 0 bases short and J 6 bases short, with 8 bases between. Germline lookup yields CDR1 LGHNA and CDR2 YSLEER. The CDR3 length is 14 residues. The CDR3 reads CASSQETGAGELFF. In DNA, the CDR3 is TGCGCCAGCAGCCAAGAGACCGGGGCCGGGGAGCTGTTTTTT.

This rearrangement joins TRBV4-1 to TRBJ1-5; 7 nucleotides line up with TRBD1. This CDR3 is 18 amino acids long. Unmatched junction bases numbered 13, after V lost 0 bases and J lost 5 bases. In germline, CDR1 is MGHRA, CDR2 YSYEKL. This CDR3 reads CASSQDSGGGRLYQPQHF. The CDR3 coding sequence is TGCGCCAGCAGCCAAGATTCGGGAGGGGGCCGACTATATCAGCCCCAGCATTTT.

This chain connects TRBV15 to TRBJ2-7, with D perhaps matching TRBD2 (6 bases). Germline V gene data show CDR1 as LNHNV and CDR2 as YYDKDF (reference sequence). The CDR3 consists of 15 residues. V was cut by 5 bases and J by 0 bases, with 14 bases left in between. CDR3 in DNA: TGTGCCACCAGCTCCCGGGCGGGAAGCTCCTACGAGCAGTACTTC. Its protein product is CATSSRAGSSYEQYF.

The chain carries TRBV1 and TRBJ2-2; the table gives TRBD1 as D, unverified against the DNA. TRBV1 is tagged as a pseudogene. This CDR3 is 17 amino acids long. The CDR3 nucleotides are TGCACCAGCAGCCTTGTCCCGGGACAGGGGGACGCCGGGGAGCTGTTTTTT. This gives the protein CTSSLVPGQGDAGELFF.

The chain couples TRBV28 to TRBJ1-3; D gene ambiguous. Trimming took 6 bases from V and 2 from J, leaving 11 bases between them. CDR3 length: 14 amino acids. Germline V lookup: CDR1 MDHEN, CDR2 SYDVKM. The DNA for the CDR3 is TGTGCCAGCAGCCAGGCCCTTCCTGGAAACACCATATATTTT. Amino acids: CASSQALPGNTIYF. The complete variable domain, with remaining parts taken from reference TRBV28 and TRBJ1-3, reads DVKVTQSSRYLVKRTGEKVFLECVQDMDHENMFWYRQDPGLGLRLIYFSYDVKMKEKGDIPEGYSVSREKKERFSLILESASTNQTSMYLCASSQALPGNTIYFGEGSWLTVV.

This clone has more than one count but fewer than ten. CDR3 in amino acids: CASSLDNQETQYF. DNA of the CDR3: TGTGCCAGCAGCCTGGACAACCAAGAGACCCAGTACTTC. The V call is TRBV7-9, the J call TRBJ2-5; possible D gene TRBD1, 5 bases. Germline V gene sequence: CDR1 SEHNR, CDR2 FQNEAQ (reference sequence). V was pared by 5 bases and J by 0 bases, with 7 bases between. The CDR3 runs to 13 residues.

This clone was seen a single time. The chain has TRBV5-8 and TRBJ2-2, with 7 bases aligning to TRBD2. The CDR3 has 17 amino acids. The germline V gene encodes CDR1 SGHTS and CDR2 YDEGEE. V dropped 2 bases and J dropped 0; count of bases not matched to a gene: 7. CDR3 sequence reads: CASSFRSGTTNTGELFF. The CDR3 region has the DNA TGTGCCAGCAGCTTCCGGTCCGGGACTACGAACACCGGGGAGCTGTTTTTT. Filled out from reference TRBV5-8 and TRBJ2-2, the complete variable domain reads EAGVTQSPTHLIKTRGQQATLRCSPISGHTSVYWYQQALGLGLQFLLWYDEGEERNRGNFPPRFSGRQFPNYSSELNVNALELEDSALYLCASSFRSGTTNTGELFFGEGSRLTVL.

This clone was observed a single time. The genes are TRBV28 and TRBJ1-2; no clear D gene. The V gene lost 0 bases and the J gene lost 3 bases, with 5 bases spanning the gap. The CDR3 runs 13 residues. Germline V gene data show CDR1 as MDHEN and CDR2 as SYDVKM. The CDR3 sequence is CASSLWRDYGYTF. DNA of the CDR3: TGTGCCAGCAGTTTATGGAGAGACTATGGCTACACCTTC.

The chain links TRBV5-6 to TRBJ2-7; weak D call: TRBD1 (5 bases). V was trimmed by 0 bases and J by 4 bases, leaving 11 bases between them. CDR1 and CDR2 from the germline V gene are SGHDT and YYEEEE. There are 14 residues in the CDR3. The CDR3 reads CASSLEGAVYEQYF. CDR3 nucleotides: TGTGCCAGCAGCTTGGAAGGGGCGGTTTACGAGCAGTACTTC. Using reference TRBV5-6 and TRBJ2-7 for the parts outside the CDR3, the full variable domain is DAGVTQSPTHLIKTRGQQVTLRCSPKSGHDTVSWYQQALGQGPQFIFQYYEEEERQRGNFPDRFSGHQFPNYSSELNVNALLLGDSALYLCASSLEGAVYEQYFGPGTRLTVT.

The table lists this clone with a few counts. The chain couples TRBV4-1 to TRBJ2-7; 7 bases align to TRBD2. Trimming took 0 bases from V and 6 from J; bases not matched to a gene: 8. The germline CDR1 and CDR2 sequences are MGHRA and YSYEKL. The CDR3 spans 15 residues. The CDR3 sequence is CASSQEGRGGGEQYF. CDR3 sequence (DNA): TGCGCCAGCAGCCAAGAGGGTCGGGGCGGGGGCGAGCAGTACTTC.

This clone was seen a few times. This sequence joins TRBV18 and TRBJ2-1; 15 bases are a match to TRBD2. The V gene end was trimmed by 3 bases and the J gene end by 8 bases; junction bases not matched to a gene: 5. This CDR3 spans 16 amino acids. In germline, CDR1 is KGHSH, CDR2 LQKENI. CDR3 nucleotide sequence: TGTGCCAGCTCACCTGGACTAGCGGGGGGGCTCGATGAGCAGTTCTTC. Translated: CASSPGLAGGLDEQFF. Drawing the rest from reference TRBV18 and TRBJ2-1, the complete variable domain is NAGVMQNPRHLVRRRGQEARLRCSPMKGHSHVYWYRQLPEEGLKFMVYLQKENIIDESGMPKERFSAEFPKEGPSILRIQQVVRGDSAAYFCASSPGLAGGLDEQFFGPGTRLTVL.

With respect to this clone: Germline and junction disagree at one end, which may indicate a read error. The same CDR3 also results from other DNA sequences found in this sample. The chain couples TRBV28 to TRBJ1-6, with D tentatively TRBD1 (5 bases). Germline-derived CDR1 and CDR2 are MDHEN and SYDVKM. This CDR3 has 16 amino acids. The CDR3 spells CASSLFADTYNSPLHF. The CDR3 DNA reads as TGCGCCAGCAGTTTATTTGCGGACACTTATAATTCACCCCTCCACTTT.